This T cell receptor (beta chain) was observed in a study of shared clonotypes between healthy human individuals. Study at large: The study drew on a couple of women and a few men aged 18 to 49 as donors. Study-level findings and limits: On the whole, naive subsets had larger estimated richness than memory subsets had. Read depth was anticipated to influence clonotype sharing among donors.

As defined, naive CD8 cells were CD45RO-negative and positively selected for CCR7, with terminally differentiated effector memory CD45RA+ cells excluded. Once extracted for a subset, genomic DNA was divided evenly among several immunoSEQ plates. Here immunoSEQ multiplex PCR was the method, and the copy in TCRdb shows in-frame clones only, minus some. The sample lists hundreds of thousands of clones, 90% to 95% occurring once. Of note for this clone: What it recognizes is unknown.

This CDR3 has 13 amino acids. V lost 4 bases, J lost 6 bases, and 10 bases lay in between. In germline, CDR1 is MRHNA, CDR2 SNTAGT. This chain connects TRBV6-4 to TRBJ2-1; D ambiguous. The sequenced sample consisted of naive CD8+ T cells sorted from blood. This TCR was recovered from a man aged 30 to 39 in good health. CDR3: CASSVGVSNEQFF. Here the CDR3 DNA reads TGTGCCAGCAGTGTTGGGGTTTCCAATGAGCAGTTCTTC.